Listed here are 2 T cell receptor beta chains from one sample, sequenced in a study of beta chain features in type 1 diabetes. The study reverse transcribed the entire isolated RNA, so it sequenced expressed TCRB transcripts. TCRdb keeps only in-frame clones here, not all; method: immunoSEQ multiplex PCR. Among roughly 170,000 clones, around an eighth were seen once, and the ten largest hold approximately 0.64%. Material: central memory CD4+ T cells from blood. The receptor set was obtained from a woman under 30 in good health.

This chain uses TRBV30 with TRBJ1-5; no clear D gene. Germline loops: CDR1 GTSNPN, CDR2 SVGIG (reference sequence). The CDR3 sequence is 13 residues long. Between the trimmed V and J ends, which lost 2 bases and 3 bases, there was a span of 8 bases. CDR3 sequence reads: CAWSPQTNQPQHF. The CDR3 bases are TGTGCCTGGAGTCCACAGACCAATCAGCCCCAGCATTTT.

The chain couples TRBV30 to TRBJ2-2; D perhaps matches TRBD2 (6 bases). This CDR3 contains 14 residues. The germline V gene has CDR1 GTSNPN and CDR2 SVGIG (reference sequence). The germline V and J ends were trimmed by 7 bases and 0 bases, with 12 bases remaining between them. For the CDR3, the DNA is TGTGCCTCTAAAGCGGGCGCGAACACCGGGGAGCTGTTTTTT. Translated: CASKAGANTGELFF.